The 28 T cell receptor beta chains presented below share a single source sample, sequenced in a study of blood T cell repertoires in COVID-19. Repertoires were generated with immunoSEQ multiplex PCR, while TCRdb's copy carries only in-frame clones and drops some. Among 40,000 to 45,000 clones, about 89% were seen once, and the ten largest hold roughly 6.4%. The sequenced sample consisted of peripheral blood. All receptors come from a human donor in a cohort sampled during active COVID-19.

This sequence joins TRBV10-1 and TRBJ2-4; D may be TRBD2 (6 bases). Germline assignment: CDR1 WNHNN and CDR2 SYGVQD (reference sequence). V was clipped by 0 bases and J by 2 bases, with 14 bases between them. CDR3 size: 17 residues. CDR3 nucleotide sequence: TGCGCCAGCAGTGAGTCGAGGAGGGAAAAGACCAAAAACATTCAGTACTTC. Translated: CASSESRREKTKNIQYF.

CDR3 coding DNA: TGTGCTAGTGGGGCCGGGACTAGCGGGAACACAGATACGCAGTATTTT. Amino acids: CASGAGTSGNTDTQYF. This chain links TRBV12-5 with TRBJ2-3; 13 bases map to TRBD2. The CDR3 length is 16 residues. V trimming: 6 bases; J trimming: 2 bases; junction bases outside the gene matches: 5. Germline CDR1 LGHNT, CDR2 FRNRAP.

V is TRBV24-1 and J is TRBJ2-1; the match to TRBD1 covers 8 bases. Losses at the gene ends were 9 bases for V and 9 bases for J; bases not matched to a gene: 12. The germline gives CDR1 KGHDR, CDR2 SFDVKD. This CDR3 comprises 14 residues. CDR3: CATSGATGESEQFF. In DNA form, the CDR3 reads TGTGCCACCTCAGGGGCGACAGGGGAGAGTGAGCAGTTCTTC.

The chain recombines TRBV5-6 with TRBJ1-4; the D is unclear. Germline values: CDR1 SGHDT, CDR2 YYEEEE. The CDR3 contains 15 residues. Trimming shortened V by 3 bases and J by 4 bases, and 13 bases separated the two germline ends. The DNA of the CDR3 is TGTGCCAGCAGCTCCTACTCGAGTAATAATGAAAAACTGTTTTTT. Translation: CASSSYSSNNEKLFF.

The chain recombines TRBV15 with TRBJ2-7; 8 bases agree with TRBD2. Germline V lookup: CDR1 LNHNV, CDR2 YYDKDF (reference sequence). The CDR3 spans 14 residues. Unmatched junction bases numbered 3, after V lost 1 base and J lost 4 bases. CDR3 nucleotides: TGTGCCACCAGCAGAGGACTAGCGCTTTACGAGCAGTACTTC. Its protein product is CATSRGLALYEQYF.

The chain employs TRBV6-1 and TRBJ1-1; D uncertain. CDR1 is MNHNS and CDR2 is SASEGT in the germline V gene. Trimming stripped 6 bases from V and 0 bases from J, with 8 bases between. This CDR3 is built from 13 residues. The CDR3 protein is CASRTSVNTEAFF. The CDR3 DNA reads as TGTGCCAGCAGGACATCAGTGAACACTGAAGCTTTCTTT.

This clone has just one count. This chain connects TRBV19 to TRBJ2-1; D is uncertain. The CDR3 covers 18 residues. Germline V lookup: CDR1 LNHDA, CDR2 SQIVND (reference sequence). Deletions cut 3 bases from V and 0 bases from J, with 18 bases between. This chain's CDR3 is CASSMDRGPVFSYNEQFF. The CDR3 DNA reads as TGTGCCAGTAGTATGGATCGAGGCCCCGTGTTCTCCTACAATGAGCAGTTCTTC.

CDR3 sequence (DNA): TGTGCCAGCAGTGAGGGGGGCGAGCAGTACTTC. Protein sequence: CASSEGGEQYF. The chain joins TRBV2 to TRBJ2-7, with TRBD2 as a possible D gene (6 bases). Germline assignment: CDR1 SNHLY and CDR2 FYNNEI. The CDR3 spans 11 residues. Deletions cut 3 bases from V and 6 bases from J, with 6 bases between.

The chain links TRBV30 to TRBJ2-3; D gene ambiguous. The V gene's germline CDR1 is GTSNPN and CDR2 SVGIG (reference sequence). V lost 1 base to trimming and J lost 6 bases, with 5 bases between them. The CDR3 length is 11 residues. DNA of the CDR3: TGTGCCTGGAGTGCGAGGGATACGCAGTATTTT. Translated, it gives CAWSARDTQYF.

The gene calls are TRBV24-1 and TRBJ2-1, with TRBD2 identical over 7 bases. V dropped 5 bases and J dropped 11; count of bases not matched to a gene: 8. Germline-derived CDR1 and CDR2 are KGHDR and SFDVKD. There are 13 residues in the CDR3. CDR3 DNA: TGTGCCACCAGTGTCGGGGAGGGGTATAAGCAGTTCTTC. Protein: CATSVGEGYKQFF.

The DNA for the CDR3 is TGTGCCAGCAGTTTAACAGGGGTGAGAGGCGGGGAGCTGTTTTTT. Protein product: CASSLTGVRGGELFF. The J gene is TRBJ2-2, the V gene TRBV27; the match to TRBD1 covers 7 bases. After removal of 2 bases from V and 7 bases from J, the junction contained 7 bases not matched to a gene. The CDR3 runs to 15 residues. Germline CDR1 reads MNHEY; CDR2 reads SMNVEV (reference sequence).

The chain has TRBV15 and TRBJ2-5; 8 nucleotides agree with TRBD1. V gave up 1 base and J gave up 4 bases; unmatched junction bases: 14. CDR3 length: 18 amino acids. Germline loops: CDR1 LNHNV, CDR2 YYDKDF (reference sequence). The CDR3 loop is CATSRAVLRTGRRETQYF. In DNA form, the CDR3 reads TGTGCCACCAGCAGAGCAGTATTACGGACAGGGCGGCGAGAGACCCAGTACTTC.

V gene TRBV4-2 combines with J gene TRBJ1-2, with no clear D. The CDR3 spans 13 residues. CDR1 LGHNA and CDR2 YNFKEQ come from the germline V gene. V was pared by 0 bases and J by 1 base, with 3 bases between. The CDR3 bases are TGTGCCAGCAGCCAAGACAATAACTATGGCTACACCTTC. Translation: CASSQDNNYGYTF.

This chain links TRBV6-2 or TRBV6-3 with TRBJ1-2; D is ambiguous. The CDR3 has 13 residues. Germline V lookup: CDR1 MNHEY, CDR2 SVGEGT. V lost 2 bases and J lost 7, with 11 bases in between. CDR3 residues: CASSYEGRVGYTF. CDR3 DNA sequence: TGTGCCAGCAGTTACGAGGGAAGGGTTGGCTACACCTTC.

The V and J genes are TRBV7-7 and TRBJ2-5, with 8 positions matching TRBD1. The trim removed 5 bases at V and 4 bases at J, leaving 9 bases unmatched. CDR1 and CDR2 from the germline V gene are SSHAT and FNYEAQ (reference sequence). This CDR3 has 15 residues. The CDR3 spells CASSPGQGVVETQYF. CDR3 bases: TGTGCCAGCAGCCCCGGACAGGGTGTCGTAGAGACCCAGTACTTC.

The rearrangement uses TRBV24-1 and TRBJ2-1; possibly TRBD2 for D (6 bases). Germline V gives CDR1 KGHDR, CDR2 SFDVKD. This CDR3 spans 14 amino acids. Trimming removed 5 bases from V and 7 bases from J, with 14 bases in between. CDR3 loop: CATSGSTRGNEQFF. The CDR3 coding sequence is TGTGCCACCAGTGGCTCGACTCGGGGGAATGAGCAGTTCTTC.

The V and J genes are TRBV4-1 and TRBJ2-1, with D possibly TRBD1 on 5 matching bases. V lost 0 bases, J lost 4 bases, and 13 bases lay in between. From germline, CDR1 is MGHRA and CDR2 YSYEKL. The CDR3 length is 16 residues. CDR3 bases: TGCGCCAGCAGCCAAGATCAAAGGGGAAGGTACAATGAGCAGTTCTTC. Its protein is CASSQDQRGRYNEQFF.

The chain is built from TRBV4-2 and TRBJ1-1; D is ambiguous. The CDR3 has 16 residues. The V gene lost 0 bases and the J gene lost 6 bases, with 17 bases spanning the gap. The germline V gene has CDR1 LGHNA and CDR2 YNFKEQ. In nucleotides, the CDR3 is TGTGCCAGCAGCCAAGATGCGAGGTTACCCGGCGCTGAAGCTTTCTTT. Its translation is CASSQDARLPGAEAFF.

This clone has only one observation. The V gene is TRBV30, the J gene TRBJ1-6, with 8 nucleotides matching TRBD1. Germline CDR1 is GTSNPN and CDR2 is SVGIG (reference sequence). The CDR3 length is 16 residues. The ends lost 1 base at V and 6 bases at J; junction bases unmatched: 8. The CDR3 here is CAWSALGTGINSPLHF. The DNA for the CDR3 is TGTGCCTGGAGTGCCCTCGGGACAGGCATTAATTCACCCCTCCACTTT.

The gene calls are TRBV2 and TRBJ2-3, with 12 nucleotides matching TRBD1. The junction had 6 bases not matched to a gene; V was cut back by 7 bases and J by 4 bases. The CDR3 spans 15 residues. The V gene's germline CDR1 is SNHLY and CDR2 FYNNEI. This chain's CDR3 is CASIPGTGGADTQYF. The DNA for the CDR3 is TGTGCCAGCATCCCTGGGACAGGGGGCGCAGATACGCAGTATTTT.

The rearrangement uses TRBV6-2 or TRBV6-3 and TRBJ2-6, with no clear D. Germline V CDR1 and CDR2: MNHEY, SVGEGT. The CDR3 runs 15 residues. V shed 7 bases and J shed 2 bases, with 12 bases lying between them. The CDR3 loop is CASTPRDAGANVLTF. Here the CDR3 DNA reads TGTGCCAGCACCCCCCGAGATGCTGGGGCCAACGTCCTGACTTTC.

The CDR3: CASRDTGIGEAFF. DNA of the CDR3: TGTGCCAGCAGAGATACAGGGATAGGTGAAGCTTTCTTT. The chain carries TRBV3-1 (or the pseudogene TRBV3-2) and TRBJ1-1; tentative D call: TRBD1 (6 bases). Germline values: CDR1 LGHDT, CDR2 YNNKEL (reference sequence). V lost 6 bases and J 7 bases, leaving 15 bases between the germline ends. CDR3 length equals 13 residues.

A single count supports this clone. CDR3 amino acids: CASIFGQLGTDEQFF. The CDR3 bases are TGTGCCAGCATCTTTGGCCAGTTGGGGACAGATGAGCAGTTCTTC. The chain combines TRBV6-6 with TRBJ2-1, with 7 bases that match TRBD1. J gave up 8 bases and V 7 bases, and 14 bases lay outside the gene matches. The germline gives CDR1 MNHNY, CDR2 SVGAGI (reference sequence). The CDR3 has 15 residues.

The CDR3 protein is CATSAPGAGGILGYTF. CDR3 DNA sequence: TGTGCCACCAGTGCCCCTGGAGCAGGGGGGATTCTCGGCTACACCTTC. The chain uses TRBV24-1 and TRBJ1-2; 7 nucleotides line up with TRBD1. The CDR3 loop spans 16 amino acids. The germline gives CDR1 KGHDR, CDR2 SFDVKD. Trimming at V came to 5 bases and at J to 8 bases, leaving 16 bases not matched to a gene.

CDR3 nucleotide sequence: TGTGCCAGCAGCTTAAGTGGACTAGCGGGAAGGAATGAGCAGTTCTTC. The encoded protein is CASSLSGLAGRNEQFF. The chain employs TRBV7-2 and TRBJ2-1; TRBD2 agrees at 12 bases. Germline V gene lookup returns CDR1 SGHTA and CDR2 FQGNSA. V gave up 2 bases and J gave up 7 bases; unmatched junction bases: 6. The CDR3 contains 16 residues. Looking up the rest from reference TRBV7-2 and TRBJ2-1 gives the full variable domain: GAGVSQSPSNKVTEKGKDVELRCDPISGHTALYWYRQSLGQGLEFLIYFQGNSAPDKSGLPSDRFSAERTGGSVSTLTIQRTQQEDSAVYLCASSLSGLAGRNEQFFGPGTRLTVL.

The rearrangement links TRBV6-6 to TRBJ1-2; TRBD1 aligns across 8 bases. Germline-derived CDR1 and CDR2 are MNHNY and SVGAGI (reference sequence). This CDR3 is 21 amino acids long. V lost 7 bases, J lost 1 base, and 26 bases stayed unmatched. This chain's CDR3 is CASIRSGPQRTGRFSNYGYTF. DNA for the CDR3: TGTGCCAGCATTCGCTCGGGACCCCAACGGACAGGGCGATTTAGTAACTATGGCTACACCTTC.

As for this clone: The junction departs from germline at one end; a sequencing error may be responsible. The chain recombines TRBV7-2 with TRBJ2-3; 7 nucleotides align to TRBD1. This CDR3 region has 15 residues. Germline CDR1 SGHTA, CDR2 FQGNSA. The CDR3: CASSSQRDQGDRQYF. The DNA of the CDR3 is TGTGCCAGCAGCTCTCAACGGGACCAGGGGGATAGGCAGTATTTT.

The chain couples TRBV18 to TRBJ2-1; D is perhaps TRBD1 (5 bases). CDR3 length: 13 residues. V gave up 2 bases and J gave up 9 bases, with 11 bases separating them. From germline, CDR1 is KGHSH and CDR2 LQKENI. The chain's CDR3 is CASSPMQQGEQFF. CDR3 DNA sequence: TGTGCCAGCTCACCAATGCAGCAGGGTGAGCAGTTCTTC.